This T cell receptor (beta chain) was observed in a study of T cells in Graves' hyperthyroidism and ophthalmopathy. Of note for this clonotype: Its target is not known.

The investigators amplified TCR beta CDR3 regions from RNA transcripts. HTBI primers were used for first-round RT-PCR of the TCR CDR3. TCRdb re-analysed the multiplex PCR reads in MiXCR, keeping a single row per CDR3 protein. This table has 480,000 or so distinct CDR3 sequences, around 43% appearing once. Per germline, CDR1 SGHDN and CDR2 FVKESK. Trimming took off 5 bases at V and 4 bases at J, with 20 bases between the two ends. This CDR3 is 16 amino acids long. Broader study findings: With a median lead of 6.5 months before onset, the model predicted ophthalmopathy. Peripheral blood also featured most of the thyroid clonotypes expanded above 0.001.

This sequence originates from an adult woman with Graves' disease, either hyperthyroidism or ophthalmopathy (not recorded which). This chain links TRBV14 with TRBJ1-2; D possibly corresponds to TRBD1 (6 bases). The sequencing sample was made of peripheral blood or thyroid tissue (not recorded which). The CDR3 DNA sequence: TGTGCCAGCAGCTCAGCCCCCGGGGGCTACGGCTATGGCTACACCTTC. This codes for CASSSAPGGYGYGYTF.